This section outlines one T cell receptor (beta chain) sequence together with its context. Its specificity is not known. Profiling relied on immunoSEQ multiplex PCR, and the TCRdb table lists in-frame clones only, not all of them. The profile shows 130,000 to 150,000 clones, 93% of them singletons. These data originate in a study of T cell responses to AZD1222 COVID-19 vaccine. General study results and limits: Spike-wide coverage was observed for vaccine-associated CD4 TCRs, with dominant responses at 160-218 and 743-854. The donor cohort was predominantly white British with a female majority, and clonal diversity may have been underestimated.

V dropped 4 bases and J dropped 5 bases, with 5 bases sitting between them. Germline CDR1 is SGHTA and CDR2 is FQGTGA. This CDR3 comprises 11 residues. This TCR derives from an adult in good health. This chain joins TRBV7-3 and TRBJ1-1; D is unresolved. The sample was peripheral blood, taken on day 0 of AZD1222 vaccination. The CDR3, as DNA: TGTGCCAGCAGCTCCGAGACTGAAGCTTTCTTT. Translation: CASSSETEAFF.